Listed below are T cell receptor beta chains from one sample, sequenced in a study of PD-1 blockade in mismatch repair-deficient tumors. Assay used: immunoSEQ multiplex PCR; TCRdb lists only in-frame clones, some missing. Of roughly 120,000 clones in the sample, almost 90% are singletons; the top ten hold over 9.5%. Sequencing used peripheral blood, obtained approximately 72 weeks after starting pembrolizumab. These TCRs come from an adult with mismatch repair-deficient cancer. Each CDR3 is given without its conserved first and last residue.

TRBV29-1 SVEPGRSGELF
TRBV27 ASSLWVNPSNEQF
TRBV29-1 SVEDRSGNNEQF
TRBV27 ASRELLNTEAF
TRBV15 ATSPSGSGYEQY
TRBV10-3 AISEDRGLNTEAF
TRBV30 AWTMDRWNTEAF
TRBV27 ASSYTGQGTDTQY
TRBV7-9 ASSGWGWGANVLT
TRBV5-4 ASSLYGARDYEQY
TRBV6-4 ASSDASGSNEQF
TRBV7-8 ASSLEGTGGFDEQF
TRBV25-1 ASSDSNSSTDTQY
TRBV7-9 ASSVGVQPQH
TRBV6-5 ASSYSTGNTGELF
TRBV6-5 ASSPDPWVNQPQH
TRBV14 ASSQEVGQPQH
TRBV27 ASSLGRGYEQY
TRBV19 ASSMSSYNEQF
TRBV4-3 ASSRPPPRTGRMDSYEQY
TRBV6-4 ASSTGTSGSNEQF
TRBV10-3 AISESGRGKQETQY
TRBV11-2 ASSSGYEQY
TRBV5-6 ASSLKVFY
TRBV7-9 ASSRRRTTNEKLF
TRBV5-6 ASSLRRVGETQY
TRBV28 ASSSMSDEQF
TRBV23-1 ASMYRDIPSYTGELF
TRBV4-2 ASSPGTSGTYEQY
TRBV19 ASSISEGASYNEQF
TRBV4-3 ASSQGTGGSGELF
TRBV13 ASSHNSQGDDTIY
TRBV28 ASSYGLSYEQY
TRBV13 ASSKLAGGNNEQF
TRBV30 AWRDPMHPQY
TRBV13 ASSVPRDRGLLAGSAGELF
TRBV6-1 ASSVIGGSNQPQH
TRBV7-9 AYPVGINSGANVLT
TRBV15 ATSRASGSSYEQY
TRBV7-9 ASSLGGQGITYNEQF
TRBV5-1 ASSLGRTQWIWWEQY
TRBV27 ASSGRLAGLDEQY
TRBV12-5 ASGLVLAGERPSYEQY
TRBV7-2 ASSLKLTGLSNQPQH
TRBV29-1 SGQGSTGELF
TRBV5-6 ASSLGRGAYAYEQY
TRBV19 ASSIRTDTQY
TRBV11-2 ASSLASSGLAYYEQY
TRBV10-2 ASSEGLAAQEQY
TRBV28 ASSSGREGPRSYEQY
TRBV29-1 SVLGTGAIHGTSGSRDTQY
TRBV5-1 ASSLSGTSEKLF
TRBV19 ASSPQSSYNEQF
TRBV2 ASSATGDINEQY
TRBV7-9 ASSLGTGGGYT